This TCR beta chain was obtained from a study of blood T cell repertoires in COVID-19. Study in general: Sources were T cells, B-cell-depleted T cells, or PBMCs; the material itself was cDNA or gDNA.

Authors' analysis steps: Estimates of nucleated cell counts were drawn from the amplification of reference gene primers. The repertoire was sequenced with immunoSEQ multiplex PCR; TCRdb's copy has only in-frame clones and lacks some. V and J calls and clone size are as listed in that table; D and trimming were resolved from the DNA. In the table there are over 50,000 clones, approximately 86% of which are singletons. The receptor's source is a man over 45 with active COVID-19. Sequenced: peripheral blood.

The CDR3 sequence is CAIGVQQETQYF. As DNA, the CDR3 is TGTGCCATAGGAGTCCAACAAGAGACCCAGTACTTC. The rearrangement links TRBV10-3 to TRBJ2-5; D uncertain. Germline loops: CDR1 ENHRY, CDR2 SYGVKD. The V end lost 9 bases, the J end lost 2 bases, and 10 bases lay between the germline ends. This CDR3 comprises 12 residues.